The source of this TCR beta chain is a study of blood T cell repertoires in COVID-19. V lost 3 bases to trimming and J lost 10 bases, with 18 bases between them. The germline V gene has CDR1 MGHRA and CDR2 YSYEKL. The CDR3 spans 15 residues. Profiled with immunoSEQ multiplex PCR; TCRdb holds only in-frame clones, not every one. The sample records about 190,000 clones, about 88% being singletons. The genes are TRBV4-1 and TRBJ1-4; D perhaps matches TRBD1 (6 bases). The sequence was collected from a middle-aged woman who had recovered from COVID-19. Sequencing was carried out using peripheral blood. The DNA of the CDR3 is TGCGCCAGCAGCCAGTTAGAGGGGGATCTCGGAAAACTGTTTTTT. This codes for CASSQLEGDLGKLFF.